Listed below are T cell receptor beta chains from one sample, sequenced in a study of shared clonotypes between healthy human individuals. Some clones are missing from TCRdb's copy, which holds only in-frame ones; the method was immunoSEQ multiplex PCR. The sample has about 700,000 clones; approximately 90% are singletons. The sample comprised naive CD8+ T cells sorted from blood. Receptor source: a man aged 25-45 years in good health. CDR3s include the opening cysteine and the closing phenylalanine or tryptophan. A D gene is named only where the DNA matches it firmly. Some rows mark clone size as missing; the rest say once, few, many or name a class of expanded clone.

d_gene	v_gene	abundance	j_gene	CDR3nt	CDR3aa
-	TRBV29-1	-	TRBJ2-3	TGCAGCGTTGAGGGCTCGGCCAACACAGATACGCAGTATTTT	CSVEGSANTDTQYF
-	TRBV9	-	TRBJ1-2	TGTGCCAGCAGACCCGGGAGGCCCTTATTC	CASRPGRPLF
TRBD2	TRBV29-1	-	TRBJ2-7	TGCAGCGTTGAAGATGAAGCGGGAGGCGAGCAGTACTTC	CSVEDEAGGEQYF
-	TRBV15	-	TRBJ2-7	TGTGCCACCAGCAGAGATACCCCCCAGATTGACTACGAGCAGTACTTC	CATSRDTPQIDYEQYF
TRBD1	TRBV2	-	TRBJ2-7	TGTGCCAGCAGTGATGCCGGGACAGGGTCCTACGAGCAGTACTTC	CASSDAGTGSYEQYF
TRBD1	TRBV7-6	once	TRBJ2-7	TGTGCCAGCAGCGCTCAGGGGGTCCCCTACGAGCAGTACTTC	CASSAQGVPYEQYF
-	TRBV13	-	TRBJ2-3	TGTGCCAGCAGCCGGATTTTGGCATCCCGGGAGAACACAGATACGCAGTATTTT	CASSRILASRENTDTQYF
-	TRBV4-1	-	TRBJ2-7	TGCGCCAGCAGCCAGGGGGAGGTGGCAGGGCTGCAGTACTTC	CASSQGEVAGLQYF
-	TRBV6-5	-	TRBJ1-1	TGTGCCAGCAGTTACCCCACAACGACAGGCACCCTTGAAGCTTTCTTT	CASSYPTTTGTLEAFF
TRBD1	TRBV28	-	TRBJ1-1	TGTGCCAGTACCGCCAGGGGGCCGGGGACTGAAGCTTTCTTT	CASTARGPGTEAFF
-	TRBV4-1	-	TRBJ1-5	TGCGCCAGCAGCCAATTTCTGCGGTCGGAGCAGCATTTT	CASSQFLRSEQHF
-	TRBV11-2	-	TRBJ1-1	TGTGCCAGCAGCTTAGGGGTCGCCGTGGTGAACACTGAAGCTTTCTTT	CASSLGVAVVNTEAFF
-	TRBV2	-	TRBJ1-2	TGTGCCAGCCGATATAACTATGGCTACACCTTC	CASRYNYGYTF
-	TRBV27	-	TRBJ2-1	TGTGCCAGCAGTTTAGGGGCAGGTCCCGCTGGAGAGCAGTTCTTC	CASSLGAGPAGEQFF
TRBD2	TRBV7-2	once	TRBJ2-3	TGTGCCAGCAGCTTAGGACCAGCGGGGGGGCTAGATACGCAGTATTTT	CASSLGPAGGLDTQYF
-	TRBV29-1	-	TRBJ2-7	TGCAGCGTTGAAGACAGGGACGGCTACGAGCAGTACTTC	CSVEDRDGYEQYF
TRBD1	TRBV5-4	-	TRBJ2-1	TGTGCCAGCAGCAGTACAGGGGTTGGCAATGAGCAGTTCTTC	CASSSTGVGNEQFF
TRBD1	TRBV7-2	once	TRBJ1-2	TGTGCCAGCAGCAGGACAGGGGAGTTCTATGGCTACACCTTC	CASSRTGEFYGYTF
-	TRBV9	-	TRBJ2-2	TGTGCCAGCAGCCCGGGACTTTGGGAGCTGTTTTTT	CASSPGLWELFF
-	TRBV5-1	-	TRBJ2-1	TGCGCCAGCAGCTCATCTTCGGGAGTGGGGGGCAATGAGCAGTTCTTC	CASSSSSGVGGNEQFF
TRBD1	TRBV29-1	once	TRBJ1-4	TGCAGCGTTGAAAACTACCGGGACAGGACAACTAATGAAAAACTGTTTTTT	CSVENYRDRTTNEKLFF
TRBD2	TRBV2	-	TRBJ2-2	TGTGCCAGCAGTGAGGGTCTAGCGGGAGAACACGGGGAGCTGTTTTTT	CASSEGLAGEHGELFF
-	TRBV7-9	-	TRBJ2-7	TGTGCCAGCAGCCGCCTACAGGGCTACGAGCAGTACTTC	CASSRLQGYEQYF
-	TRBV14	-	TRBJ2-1	TGTGCCAGCAGCCAAGATCCCCCGGGGTGGTCCTACAATGAGCAGTTCTTC	CASSQDPPGWSYNEQFF
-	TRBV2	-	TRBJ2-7	TGTGCCAGCGCGGGCTACGAGCAGTACTTC	CASAGYEQYF
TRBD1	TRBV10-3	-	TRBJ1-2	TGTGCCATCCTCGAGGGGGCTGATGGCTACACCTTC	CAILEGADGYTF
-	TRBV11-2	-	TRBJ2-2	TGTGCCAGCAGCCCCCAGGACGGATTTTTCACCGGGGAGCTGTTTTTT	CASSPQDGFFTGELFF
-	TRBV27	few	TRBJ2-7	TGTGCCAGCGGAATCCGGGGGTCCTACGAGCAGTACTTC	CASGIRGSYEQYF
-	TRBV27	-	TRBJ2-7	TGTGCCAGCAGTTTACCAGGGAGCTACGAGCAGTACTTC	CASSLPGSYEQYF
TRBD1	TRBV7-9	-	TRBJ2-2	TGTGCCAGCAGCTCTAAGGACAGGGCCCTCACCGGGGAGCTGTTTTTT	CASSSKDRALTGELFF
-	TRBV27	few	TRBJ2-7	TGTGCCAGCAGTTATGCCGTTAGCTCGGGCTACGAGCAGTACTTC	CASSYAVSSGYEQYF